The 4 T cell receptor beta chains listed next were all sequenced from one sample in a study of shared clonotypes between healthy human individuals. Only in-frame clones appear in the TCRdb table, and some are missing; sequencing was by immunoSEQ multiplex PCR. The table has some 360,000 clones, about 70% seen once. Material for sequencing was memory CD4+ T cells sorted from blood. Subset noted: CD45RA-negative fraction. All receptors derive from a man aged 25 to 45 in good health.

J is TRBJ2-7 and V is TRBV7-9; unclear D gene. This CDR3 contains 14 residues. V dropped 5 bases and J dropped 6 bases, with 17 bases sitting between them. Germline CDR1 reads SEHNR; CDR2 reads FQNEAQ (reference sequence). CDR3 loop: CASSPDPINGEQYF. In nucleotides, the CDR3 is TGTGCCAGCAGCCCCGACCCTATTAACGGCGAGCAGTACTTC.

The rearrangement links TRBV27 to TRBJ1-4; tentatively, D is TRBD1 (5 bases). The germline CDR1 and CDR2 sequences are MNHEY and SMNVEV (reference sequence). The CDR3 runs 15 residues. Between the trimmed V and J ends, which lost 6 bases and 7 bases, there was a span of 18 bases. The CDR3 region is CASRRDWGDGEKLFF. As DNA, the CDR3 is TGTGCCAGCAGGCGAGATTGGGGGGACGGTGAAAAACTGTTTTTT.

This chain uses TRBV28 with TRBJ2-7; 12 nucleotides agree with TRBD2. Unmatched junction bases numbered 6, after V lost 6 bases and J lost 3 bases. The CDR3 sequence is 15 residues long. The germline V gene encodes CDR1 MDHEN and CDR2 SYDVKM. The CDR3 DNA reads as TGTGCCAGCAGGGCGACTAGCGGGAGAAGCTACGAGCAGTACTTC. It translates to CASRATSGRSYEQYF.

CDR3 sequence: CASKEILSGANVLTF. CDR3 in DNA: TGTGCCAGCAAAGAAATCCTCTCTGGGGCCAACGTCCTGACTTTC. V usage is TRBV6-1 and J usage is TRBJ2-6; D gene ambiguous. V lost 7 bases and J lost 0, with 10 bases in between. The CDR3 extends over 15 amino acids. Germline CDR1 and CDR2: MNHNS and SASEGT.